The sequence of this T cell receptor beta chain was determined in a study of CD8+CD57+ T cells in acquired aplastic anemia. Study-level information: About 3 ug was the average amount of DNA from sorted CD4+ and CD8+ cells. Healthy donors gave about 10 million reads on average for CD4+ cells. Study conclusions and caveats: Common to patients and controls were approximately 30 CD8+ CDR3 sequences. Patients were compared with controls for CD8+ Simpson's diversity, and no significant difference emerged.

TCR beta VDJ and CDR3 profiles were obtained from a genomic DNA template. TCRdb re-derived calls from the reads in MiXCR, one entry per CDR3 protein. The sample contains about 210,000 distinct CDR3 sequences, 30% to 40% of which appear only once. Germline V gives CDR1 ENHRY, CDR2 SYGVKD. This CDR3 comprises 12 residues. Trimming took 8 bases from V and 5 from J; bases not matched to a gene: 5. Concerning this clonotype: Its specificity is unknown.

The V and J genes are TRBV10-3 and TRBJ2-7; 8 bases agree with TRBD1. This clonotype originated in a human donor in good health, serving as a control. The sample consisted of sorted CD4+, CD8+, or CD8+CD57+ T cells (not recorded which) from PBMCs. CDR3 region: CAIGTGRDEQYF. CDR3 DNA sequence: TGTGCCATCGGGACAGGACGGGACGAGCAGTACTTC.